The present entry profiles one T cell receptor beta chain with its context. Germline CDR1 is SQVTM and CDR2 is ANQGSEA. V lost 6 bases to trimming and J lost 7 bases, with 15 bases between them. The CDR3 totals 12 residues. This sample is part of a study of T cell responses to AZD1222 COVID-19 vaccine. Here immunoSEQ multiplex PCR was the method, and the copy in TCRdb shows in-frame clones only, minus some. The sample holds about 140,000 clones, about 89% seen once. Sequencing was performed on peripheral blood, taken on day 0 of AZD1222 vaccination. This receptor was identified in an adult in good health. The rearrangement links TRBV29-1 to TRBJ1-1; D perhaps matches TRBD1 (5 bases). The CDR3 sequence: CSVGTPAFEAFF. DNA of the CDR3: TGCAGCGTCGGGACCCCCGCCTTTGAAGCTTTCTTT.